This is a list of T cell receptor beta chains from one sample in a study of T cell responses to AZD1222 COVID-19 vaccine. TCRdb keeps only in-frame clones here, not all; method: immunoSEQ multiplex PCR. Here the sample spans under 95,000 clones, approximately 91% being singletons. The sequencing here drew on peripheral blood, taken 28 days after the second AZD1222 dose. The receptor set was obtained from an adult who received the AZD1222 COVID-19 vaccine. Both conserved end residues are part of each CDR3. The D gene is left open where the match is weak. Part of the rows lack a size; the others show once, few, many or a class for expanded clones.

j_gene: TRBJ1-3; abundance: -; v_gene: TRBV5-1; d_gene: -; CDR3nt: TGCGCCAGCAGCTTGGCCGCCTCTGGAAACACCATATATTTT; CDR3aa: CASSLAASGNTIYF
j_gene: TRBJ1-2; abundance: -; v_gene: TRBV30; d_gene: -; CDR3nt: TGTGCCTGGGCCCCCGGGACTGGGGGCTACACCTTC; CDR3aa: CAWAPGTGGYTF
j_gene: TRBJ1-6; abundance: -; v_gene: TRBV6-5; d_gene: -; CDR3nt: TGTGCCAGCAGTTACTCAGGACGTCCTAATGCTTCACCCCTCCACTTT; CDR3aa: CASSYSGRPNASPLHF
j_gene: TRBJ1-4; abundance: -; v_gene: TRBV15; d_gene: -; CDR3nt: TGTGCCACCAGCAGAGATCGGTCGGAAGAAAAACTGTTTTTT; CDR3aa: CATSRDRSEEKLFF
j_gene: TRBJ1-2; abundance: -; v_gene: TRBV6-4; d_gene: -; CDR3nt: TGTGCCAGCAGTGACTTTGGACAAGTGGATGGCTACACCTTC; CDR3aa: CASSDFGQVDGYTF
j_gene: TRBJ1-5; abundance: -; v_gene: TRBV6-1; d_gene: -; CDR3nt: TGTGCCAGCAGTGAAGAGGAATGGGGGCCCCAGCATTTT; CDR3aa: CASSEEEWGPQHF
j_gene: TRBJ2-7; abundance: -; v_gene: TRBV18; d_gene: -; CDR3nt: TGTGCCAGCTCACCCGGGGGAGGCCCCAGGGCCTACGAGCAGTACTTC; CDR3aa: CASSPGGGPRAYEQYF
j_gene: TRBJ2-3; abundance: -; v_gene: TRBV4-1; d_gene: -; CDR3nt: TGCGCCAGCAGCCAAGAAAGGGGAGCCACAGATACGCAGTATTTT; CDR3aa: CASSQERGATDTQYF
j_gene: TRBJ2-3; abundance: -; v_gene: TRBV6-5; d_gene: -; CDR3nt: TGTGCCAGCAGTTACACTCACACAGATACGCAGTATTTT; CDR3aa: CASSYTHTDTQYF
j_gene: TRBJ2-7; abundance: -; v_gene: TRBV19; d_gene: -; CDR3nt: TGTGCCAGTAGTATCGGCGGGAACGACGAGCAGTACTTC; CDR3aa: CASSIGGNDEQYF
j_gene: TRBJ1-1; abundance: -; v_gene: TRBV6-2/TRBV6-3; d_gene: -; CDR3nt: TGTGCCAGTAGTGGGATGACCACTGAAGCTTTCTTT; CDR3aa: CASSGMTTEAFF
j_gene: TRBJ1-1; abundance: -; v_gene: TRBV6-2/TRBV6-3; d_gene: -; CDR3nt: TGTGCCAGCAGTTACCGGGGGGAGGACACTGAAGCTTTCTTT; CDR3aa: CASSYRGEDTEAFF
j_gene: TRBJ2-2; abundance: -; v_gene: TRBV5-1; d_gene: TRBD2; CDR3nt: TGCGCCAGCACCAACATAGCGGGGTTAAACACCGGGGAGCTGTTTTTT; CDR3aa: CASTNIAGLNTGELFF
j_gene: TRBJ1-1; abundance: -; v_gene: TRBV6-6; d_gene: TRBD1; CDR3nt: TGTGCCAGCAGTGACCGACAGGGAATGAACACTGAAGCTTTCTTT; CDR3aa: CASSDRQGMNTEAFF
j_gene: TRBJ2-7; abundance: -; v_gene: TRBV4-2; d_gene: TRBD2; CDR3nt: TGTGCCAGCAGCCACGCTAGCGGCTCCTACGAGCAGTACTTC; CDR3aa: CASSHASGSYEQYF
j_gene: TRBJ1-6; abundance: few; v_gene: TRBV7-2; d_gene: TRBD1; CDR3nt: TGTGCCAGCAGCAGTACTAGGGGGCATTCACCCCTCCACTTT; CDR3aa: CASSSTRGHSPLHF
j_gene: TRBJ2-7; abundance: -; v_gene: TRBV2; d_gene: TRBD2; CDR3nt: TGTGCCAGTACCCGTGGGGGAGGGGAGCAGTACTTC; CDR3aa: CASTRGGGEQYF